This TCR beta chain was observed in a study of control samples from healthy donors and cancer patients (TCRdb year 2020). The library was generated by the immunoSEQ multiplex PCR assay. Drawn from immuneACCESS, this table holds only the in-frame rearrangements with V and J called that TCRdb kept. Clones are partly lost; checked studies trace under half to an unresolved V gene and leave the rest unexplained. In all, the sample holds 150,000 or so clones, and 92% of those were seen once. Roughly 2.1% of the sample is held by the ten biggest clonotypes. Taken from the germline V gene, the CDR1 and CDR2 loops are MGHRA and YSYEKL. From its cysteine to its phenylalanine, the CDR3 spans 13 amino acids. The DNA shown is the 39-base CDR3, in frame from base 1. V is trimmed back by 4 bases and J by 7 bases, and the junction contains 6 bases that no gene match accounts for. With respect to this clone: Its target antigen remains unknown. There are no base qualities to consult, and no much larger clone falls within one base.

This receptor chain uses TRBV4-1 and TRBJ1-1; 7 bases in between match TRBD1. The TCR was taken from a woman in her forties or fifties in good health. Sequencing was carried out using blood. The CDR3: CASSPFDRDEAFF. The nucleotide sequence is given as TGCGCCAGCAGCCCCTTCGACAGGGATGAAGCTTTCTTT.